This TCR beta chain came from a study of CD8+CD57+ T cells in acquired aplastic anemia. Study in general: The study obtained an average of roughly 2.9 ug of DNA from sorted CD4+ and CD8+ cells. Findings and caveats of the study: Common to patients and controls were twenty-nine CD8+ CDR3 sequences.

Genomic DNA templated the TCR beta VDJ and CDR3 profiling. Via MiXCR, TCRdb re-called the reads, giving one row per CDR3 protein. The sample gives 150,000 to 200,000 distinct CDR3 sequences, 45% to 55% of which show up once; approximately 1% is in the top ten. Before being chosen for sequencing, patients had shown CD8+CD57+ cell expansion by flow cytometry. None of the patients had been given any therapy when their blood was sampled. There are 15 residues in the CDR3. Per germline, CDR1 SGHTA and CDR2 FQGTGA. J gave up 10 bases and V 5 bases, and 12 bases lay outside the gene matches. This clonotype has at least ten counts. The antigen remains undetermined.

The source of this sequence is a human donor with aplastic anemia. The J gene is TRBJ2-1, the V gene TRBV7-3; 9 bases align to TRBD1. Specimen: sorted CD4+, CD8+, or CD8+CD57+ T cells (not recorded which) from PBMCs. The CDR3 region has the DNA TGTGCCAGCAGCCCAAGTCCCGGGACAGGGACCGAGCAGTTCTTC. Its protein product is CASSPSPGTGTEQFF.